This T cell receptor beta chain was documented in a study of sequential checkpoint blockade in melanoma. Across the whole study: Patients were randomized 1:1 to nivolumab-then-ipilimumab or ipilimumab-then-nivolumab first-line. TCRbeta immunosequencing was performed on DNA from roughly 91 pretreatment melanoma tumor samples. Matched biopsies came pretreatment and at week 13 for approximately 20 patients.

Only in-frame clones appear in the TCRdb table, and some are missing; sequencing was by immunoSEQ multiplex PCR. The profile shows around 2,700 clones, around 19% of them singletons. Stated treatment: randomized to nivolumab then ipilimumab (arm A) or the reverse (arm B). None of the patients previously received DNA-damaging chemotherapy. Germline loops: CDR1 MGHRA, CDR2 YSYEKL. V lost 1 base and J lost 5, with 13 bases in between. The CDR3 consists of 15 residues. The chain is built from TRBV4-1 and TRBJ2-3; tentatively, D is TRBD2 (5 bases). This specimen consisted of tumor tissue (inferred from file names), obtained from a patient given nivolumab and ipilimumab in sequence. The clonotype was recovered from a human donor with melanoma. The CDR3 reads CASSQVRGRQDTQYF. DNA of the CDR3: TGCGCCAGCAGCCAAGTTCGGGGTCGACAAGATACGCAGTATTTT.